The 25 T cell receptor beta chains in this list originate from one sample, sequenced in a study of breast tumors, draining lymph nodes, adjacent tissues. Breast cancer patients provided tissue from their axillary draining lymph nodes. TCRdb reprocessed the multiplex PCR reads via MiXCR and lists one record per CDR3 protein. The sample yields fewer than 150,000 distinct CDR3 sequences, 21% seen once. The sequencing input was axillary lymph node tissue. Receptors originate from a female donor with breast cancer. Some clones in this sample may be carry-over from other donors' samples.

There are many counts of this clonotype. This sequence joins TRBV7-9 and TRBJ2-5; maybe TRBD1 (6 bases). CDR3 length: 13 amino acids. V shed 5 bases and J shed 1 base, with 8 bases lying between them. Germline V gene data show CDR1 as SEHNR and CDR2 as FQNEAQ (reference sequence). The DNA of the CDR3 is TGTGCCAGCAGCAGGGACATCCAAGAGACCCAGTACTTC. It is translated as CASSRDIQETQYF.

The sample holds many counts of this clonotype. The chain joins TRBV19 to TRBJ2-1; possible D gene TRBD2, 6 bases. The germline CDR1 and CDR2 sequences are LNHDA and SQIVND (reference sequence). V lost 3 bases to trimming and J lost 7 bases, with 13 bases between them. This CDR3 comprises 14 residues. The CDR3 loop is CASSIGGTGNEQFF. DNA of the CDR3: TGTGCCAGTAGTATCGGGGGAACTGGGAATGAGCAGTTCTTC.

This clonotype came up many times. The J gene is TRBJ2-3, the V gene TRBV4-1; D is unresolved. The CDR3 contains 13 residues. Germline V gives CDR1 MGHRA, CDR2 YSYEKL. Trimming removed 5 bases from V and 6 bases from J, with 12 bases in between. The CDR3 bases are TGCGCCAGCAGCGCGTTTAGCATGGATACGCAGTATTTT. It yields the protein CASSAFSMDTQYF.

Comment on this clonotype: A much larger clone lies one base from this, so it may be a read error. The CDR3 sequence is CASGVGGGGNTDTQYF. The CDR3 nucleotides read TGTGCCAGCGGCGTAGGGGGAGGGGGGAACACAGATACGCAGTATTTT. The genes are TRBV9 and TRBJ2-3, with a weak D call TRBD2 (7 bases). CDR1 is SGDLS and CDR2 is YYNGEE in the germline V gene. The CDR3 length is 16 residues.

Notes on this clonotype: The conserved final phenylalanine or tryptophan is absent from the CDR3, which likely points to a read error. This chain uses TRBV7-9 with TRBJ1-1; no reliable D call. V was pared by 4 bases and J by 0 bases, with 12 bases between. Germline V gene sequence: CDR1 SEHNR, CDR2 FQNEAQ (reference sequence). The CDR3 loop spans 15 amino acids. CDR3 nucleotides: TGTGCCAGCAGCTCTGAGGACTTAGTGAACACTGAAGCTTTCTCT. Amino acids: CASSSEDLVNTEAFS.

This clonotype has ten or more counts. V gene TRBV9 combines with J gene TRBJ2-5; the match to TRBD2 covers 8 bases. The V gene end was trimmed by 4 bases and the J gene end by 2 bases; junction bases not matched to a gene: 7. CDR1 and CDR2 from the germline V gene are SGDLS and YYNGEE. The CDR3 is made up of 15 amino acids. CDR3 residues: CASSSTTSGQETQYF. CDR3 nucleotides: TGTGCCAGCAGCTCCACTACTAGCGGACAAGAGACCCAGTACTTC.

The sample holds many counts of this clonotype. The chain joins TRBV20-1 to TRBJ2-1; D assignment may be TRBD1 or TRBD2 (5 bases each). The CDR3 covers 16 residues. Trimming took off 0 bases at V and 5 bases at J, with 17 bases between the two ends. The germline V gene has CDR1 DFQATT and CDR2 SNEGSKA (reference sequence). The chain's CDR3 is CSARDEGHPADNEQFF. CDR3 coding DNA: TGCAGTGCTAGAGATGAGGGGCATCCAGCTGACAATGAGCAGTTCTTC.

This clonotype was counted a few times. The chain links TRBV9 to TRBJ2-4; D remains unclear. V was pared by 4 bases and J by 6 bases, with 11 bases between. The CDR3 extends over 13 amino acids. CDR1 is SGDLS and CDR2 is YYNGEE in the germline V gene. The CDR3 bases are TGTGCCAGCAGCTCCCCGGACCGAAACATTCAGTACTTC. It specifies CASSSPDRNIQYF.

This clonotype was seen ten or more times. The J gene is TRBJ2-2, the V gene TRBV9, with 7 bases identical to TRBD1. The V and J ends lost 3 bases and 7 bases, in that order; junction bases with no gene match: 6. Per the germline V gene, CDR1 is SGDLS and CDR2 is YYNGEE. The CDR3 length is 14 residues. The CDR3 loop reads CASSAPTGVGELFF. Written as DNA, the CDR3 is TGTGCCAGCAGCGCCCCAACAGGGGTCGGGGAGCTGTTTTTT.

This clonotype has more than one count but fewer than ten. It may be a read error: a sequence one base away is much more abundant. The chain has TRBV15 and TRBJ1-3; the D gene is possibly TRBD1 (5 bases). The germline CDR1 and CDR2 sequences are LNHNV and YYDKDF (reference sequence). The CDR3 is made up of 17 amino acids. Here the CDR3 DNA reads TGTGCCACCAGCAGAGATCGGGGCGCCGCCTCTGGAAACACCACATATTTT. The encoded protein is CATSRDRGAASGNTTYF.

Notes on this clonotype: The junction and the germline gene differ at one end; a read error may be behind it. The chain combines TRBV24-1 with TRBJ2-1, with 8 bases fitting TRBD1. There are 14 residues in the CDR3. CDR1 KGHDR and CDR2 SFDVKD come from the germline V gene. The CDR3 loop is CATRGQGAYNEQLF. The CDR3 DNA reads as TGTGCCACCAGAGGACAGGGAGCCTACAATGAGCAGCTCTTC.

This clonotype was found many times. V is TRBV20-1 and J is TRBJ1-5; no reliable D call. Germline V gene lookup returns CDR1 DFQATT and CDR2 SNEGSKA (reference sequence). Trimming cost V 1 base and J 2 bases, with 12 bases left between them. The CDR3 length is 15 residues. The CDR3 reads CSARVPGRGNQPQHF. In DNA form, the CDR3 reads TGCAGTGCTAGAGTACCGGGTAGGGGCAATCAGCCCCAGCATTTT.

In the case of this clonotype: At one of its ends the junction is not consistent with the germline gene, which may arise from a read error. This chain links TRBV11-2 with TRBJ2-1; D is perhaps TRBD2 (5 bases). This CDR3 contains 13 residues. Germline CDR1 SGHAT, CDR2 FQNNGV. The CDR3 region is CASSPGIYNGQFF. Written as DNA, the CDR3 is TGTGCCAGCAGCCCCGGGATCTACAATGGGCAGTTCTTC.

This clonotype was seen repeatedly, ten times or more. This CDR3 reads CAISESPGNTDTQYF. In DNA form, the CDR3 reads TGTGCCATCAGTGAGTCTCCGGGGAACACAGATACGCAGTATTTT. The V gene is TRBV10-3, the J gene TRBJ2-3, with D possibly TRBD2 on 5 matching bases. This CDR3 has 15 residues. The V and J ends lost 0 bases and 2 bases respectively, with 9 bases between them. Germline CDR1 is ENHRY and CDR2 is SYGVKD.

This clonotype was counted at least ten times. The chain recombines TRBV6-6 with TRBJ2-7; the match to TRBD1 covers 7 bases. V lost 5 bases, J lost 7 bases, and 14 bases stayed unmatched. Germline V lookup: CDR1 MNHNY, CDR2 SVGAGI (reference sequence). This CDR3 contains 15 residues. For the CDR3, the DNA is TGTGCCAGCAGTCCCCTGGCAGGGGGTACAGGAGAGCAGTACTTC. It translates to CASSPLAGGTGEQYF.

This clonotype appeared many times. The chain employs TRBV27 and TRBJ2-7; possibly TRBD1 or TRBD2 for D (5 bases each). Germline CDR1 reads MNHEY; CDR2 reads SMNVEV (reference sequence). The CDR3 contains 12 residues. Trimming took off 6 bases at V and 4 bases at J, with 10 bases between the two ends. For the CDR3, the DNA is TGTGCCAGCAGCACGGGGCCTTACGAGCAGTACTTC. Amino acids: CASSTGPYEQYF.

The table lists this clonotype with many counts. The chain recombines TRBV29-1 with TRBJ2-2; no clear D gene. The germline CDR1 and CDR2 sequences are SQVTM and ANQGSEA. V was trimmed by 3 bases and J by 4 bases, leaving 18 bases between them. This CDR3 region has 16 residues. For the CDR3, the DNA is TGCAGCGTTGAGTCTCTGGAACGGTCGGGCACCGGGGAGCTGTTTTTT. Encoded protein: CSVESLERSGTGELFF.

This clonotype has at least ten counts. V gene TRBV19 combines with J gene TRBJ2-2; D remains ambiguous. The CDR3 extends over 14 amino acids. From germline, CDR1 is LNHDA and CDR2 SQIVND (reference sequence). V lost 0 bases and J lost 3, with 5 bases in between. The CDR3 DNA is TGTGCCAGTAGTATAGAGGACCACACCGGGGAGCTGTTTTTT. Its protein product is CASSIEDHTGELFF.

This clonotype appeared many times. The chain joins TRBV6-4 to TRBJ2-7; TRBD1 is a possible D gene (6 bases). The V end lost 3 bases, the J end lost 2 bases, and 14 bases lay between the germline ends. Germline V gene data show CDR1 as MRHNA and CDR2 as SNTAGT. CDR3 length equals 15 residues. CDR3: CASSEQPGQPYEQYF. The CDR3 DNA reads TGTGCCAGCAGTGAGCAACCGGGACAACCCTACGAGCAGTACTTC.

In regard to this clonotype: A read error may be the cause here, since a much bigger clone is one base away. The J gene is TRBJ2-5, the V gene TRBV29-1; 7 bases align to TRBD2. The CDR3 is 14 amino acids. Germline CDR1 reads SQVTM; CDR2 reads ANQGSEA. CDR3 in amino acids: CSIRPWAGEEAQYF. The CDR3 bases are TGCAGCATCCGACCATGGGCGGGAGAAGAGGCCCAGTACTTC.

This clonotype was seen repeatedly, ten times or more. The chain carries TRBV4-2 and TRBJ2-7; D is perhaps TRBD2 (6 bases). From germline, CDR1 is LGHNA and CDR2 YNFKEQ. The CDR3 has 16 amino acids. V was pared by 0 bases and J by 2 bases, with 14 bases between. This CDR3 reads CASSQDRASAAYEQYF. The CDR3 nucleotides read TGTGCCAGCAGCCAAGATAGGGCTAGCGCCGCCTACGAGCAGTACTTC.

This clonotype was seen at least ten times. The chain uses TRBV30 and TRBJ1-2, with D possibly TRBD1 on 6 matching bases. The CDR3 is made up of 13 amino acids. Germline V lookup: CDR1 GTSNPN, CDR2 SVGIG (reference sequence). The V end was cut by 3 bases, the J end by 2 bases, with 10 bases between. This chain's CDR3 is CAWSGGLNYGYTF. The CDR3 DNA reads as TGTGCCTGGAGCGGGGGCCTAAACTATGGCTACACCTTC.

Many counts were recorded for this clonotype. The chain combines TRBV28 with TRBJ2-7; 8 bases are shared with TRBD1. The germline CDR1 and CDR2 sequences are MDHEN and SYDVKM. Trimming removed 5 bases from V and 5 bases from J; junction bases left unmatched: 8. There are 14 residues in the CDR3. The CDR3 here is CASSTGQGGHEQYF. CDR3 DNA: TGTGCCAGCAGTACCGGACAGGGTGGGCACGAGCAGTACTTC.

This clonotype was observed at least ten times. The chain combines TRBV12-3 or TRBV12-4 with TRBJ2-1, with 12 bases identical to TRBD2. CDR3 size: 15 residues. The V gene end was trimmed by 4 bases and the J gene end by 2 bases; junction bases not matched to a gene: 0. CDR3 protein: CASSSSGRAYNEQFF. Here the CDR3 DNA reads TGTGCCAGCAGTTCTAGCGGGAGGGCCTACAATGAGCAGTTCTTC.

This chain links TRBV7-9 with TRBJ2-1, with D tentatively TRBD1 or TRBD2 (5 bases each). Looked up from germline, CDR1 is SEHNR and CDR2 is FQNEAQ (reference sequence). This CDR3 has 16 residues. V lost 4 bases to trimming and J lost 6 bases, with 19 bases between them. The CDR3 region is CASSWRWQGSANEQFF. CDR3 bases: TGTGCCAGCAGCTGGAGGTGGCAGGGCTCCGCCAATGAGCAGTTCTTC.